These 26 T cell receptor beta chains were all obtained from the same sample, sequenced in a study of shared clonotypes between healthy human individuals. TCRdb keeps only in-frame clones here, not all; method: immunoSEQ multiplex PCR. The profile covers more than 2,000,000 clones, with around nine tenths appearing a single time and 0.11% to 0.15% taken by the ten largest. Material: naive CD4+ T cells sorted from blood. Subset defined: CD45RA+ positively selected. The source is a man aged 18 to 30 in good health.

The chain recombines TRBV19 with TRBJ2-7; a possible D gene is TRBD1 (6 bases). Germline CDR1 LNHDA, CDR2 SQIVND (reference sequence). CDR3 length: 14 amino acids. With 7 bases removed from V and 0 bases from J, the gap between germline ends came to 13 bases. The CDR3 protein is CASMGTSSSYEQYF. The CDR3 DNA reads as TGTGCCAGTATGGGGACATCGAGCTCCTACGAGCAGTACTTC.

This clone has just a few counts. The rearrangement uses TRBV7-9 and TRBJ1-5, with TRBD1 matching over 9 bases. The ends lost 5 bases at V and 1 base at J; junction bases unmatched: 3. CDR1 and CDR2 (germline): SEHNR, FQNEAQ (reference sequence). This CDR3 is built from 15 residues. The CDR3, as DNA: TGTGCCAGCAGCATCGGACAGGGGAGCAATCAGCCCCAGCATTTT. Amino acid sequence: CASSIGQGSNQPQHF.

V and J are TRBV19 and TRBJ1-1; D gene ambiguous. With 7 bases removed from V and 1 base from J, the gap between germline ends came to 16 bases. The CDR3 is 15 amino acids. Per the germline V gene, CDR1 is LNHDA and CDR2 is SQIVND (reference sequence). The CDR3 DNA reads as TGTGCCAGTACCCAGCAGGCGGCCCCGAACACTGAAGCTTTCTTT. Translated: CASTQQAAPNTEAFF.

The CDR3: CASSSGQGIVSPLHF. DNA for the CDR3: TGTGCCAGCAGCTCGGGACAGGGAATTGTTTCACCCCTCCACTTT. The chain combines TRBV5-5 with TRBJ1-6, with TRBD1 matching 9 bases. Germline assignment: CDR1 SGHKS and CDR2 YYEKEE (reference sequence). The CDR3 is 15 amino acids. The J segment lost 9 bases and the V segment lost 3 bases, leaving 7 bases of the junction unmatched.

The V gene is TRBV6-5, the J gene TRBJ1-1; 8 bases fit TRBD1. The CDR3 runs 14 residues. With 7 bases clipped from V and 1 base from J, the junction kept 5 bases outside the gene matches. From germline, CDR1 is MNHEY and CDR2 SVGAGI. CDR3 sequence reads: CASNPGGSNTEAFF. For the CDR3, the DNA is TGTGCCAGCAACCCAGGGGGCTCGAACACTGAAGCTTTCTTT.

CDR3 region: CASSREQGPYEQYF. CDR3 bases: TGTGCCAGCAGTCGAGAACAGGGTCCCTACGAGCAGTACTTC. The chain uses TRBV27 and TRBJ2-7; perhaps TRBD1 as D (6 bases). Germline CDR1 and CDR2: MNHEY and SMNVEV (reference sequence). V lost 5 bases and J 2 bases, leaving 13 bases between the germline ends. CDR3 length: 14 amino acids.

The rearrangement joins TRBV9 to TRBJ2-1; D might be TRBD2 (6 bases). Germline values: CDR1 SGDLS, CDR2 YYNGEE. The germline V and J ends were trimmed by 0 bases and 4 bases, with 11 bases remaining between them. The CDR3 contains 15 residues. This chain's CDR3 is CASSVDGSTYNEQFF. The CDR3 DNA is TGTGCCAGCAGCGTAGACGGGAGCACATACAATGAGCAGTTCTTC.

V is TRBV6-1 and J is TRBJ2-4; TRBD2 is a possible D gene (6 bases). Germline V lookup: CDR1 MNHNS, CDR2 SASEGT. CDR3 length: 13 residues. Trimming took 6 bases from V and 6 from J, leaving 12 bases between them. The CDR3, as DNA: TGTGCCAGCAGGCCCCCGGGACTAAACATTCAGTACTTC. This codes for CASRPPGLNIQYF.

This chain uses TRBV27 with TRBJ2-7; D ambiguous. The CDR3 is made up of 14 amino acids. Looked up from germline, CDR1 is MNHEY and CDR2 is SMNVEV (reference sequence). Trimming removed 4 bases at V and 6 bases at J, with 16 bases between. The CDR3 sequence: CASSSPPDRSEQYF. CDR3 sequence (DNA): TGTGCCAGCAGTTCCCCGCCCGACCGGAGCGAGCAGTACTTC.

CDR3: CASSESGRDEQYF. CDR3 sequence (DNA): TGTGCCAGCAGTGAATCCGGTCGGGACGAGCAGTACTTC. The chain joins TRBV2 to TRBJ2-7, with unresolved D. The CDR3 runs 13 residues. CDR1 and CDR2 from the germline V gene are SNHLY and FYNNEI. The V end was cut by 2 bases, the J end by 5 bases, with 10 bases between.

CDR3 region: CASTPRQGVNTGELFF. Written as DNA, the CDR3 is TGCGCCAGTACGCCGCGACAGGGGGTAAACACCGGGGAGCTGTTTTTT. The gene calls are TRBV5-1 and TRBJ2-2; 9 nucleotides match TRBD1. Germline CDR1 SGHRS, CDR2 YFSETQ. Trimming at V came to 8 bases and at J to 2 bases, leaving 10 bases not matched to a gene. The CDR3 runs 16 residues.

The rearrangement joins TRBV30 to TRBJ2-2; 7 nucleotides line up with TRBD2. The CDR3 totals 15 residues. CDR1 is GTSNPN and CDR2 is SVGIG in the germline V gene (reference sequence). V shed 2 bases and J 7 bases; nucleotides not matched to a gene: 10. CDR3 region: CAWSIFQAGFGELFF. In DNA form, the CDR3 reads TGTGCCTGGAGTATTTTCCAAGCGGGGTTCGGGGAGCTGTTTTTT.

The DNA for the CDR3 is TGTGCCAGCAGCCCACGGTCTAACACAGATACGCAGTATTTT. Its protein product is CASSPRSNTDTQYF. This chain uses TRBV9 with TRBJ2-3; no definite D call. This CDR3 contains 14 residues. Per the germline V gene, CDR1 is SGDLS and CDR2 is YYNGEE. Trimming shortened V by 4 bases and J by 2 bases, and 11 bases separated the two germline ends.

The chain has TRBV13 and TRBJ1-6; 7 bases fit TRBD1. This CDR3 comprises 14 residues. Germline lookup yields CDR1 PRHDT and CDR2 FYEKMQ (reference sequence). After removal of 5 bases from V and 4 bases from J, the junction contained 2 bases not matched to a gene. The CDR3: CASSRDSYNSPLHF. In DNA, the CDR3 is TGTGCCAGCAGCCGGGACAGTTATAATTCACCCCTCCACTTT.

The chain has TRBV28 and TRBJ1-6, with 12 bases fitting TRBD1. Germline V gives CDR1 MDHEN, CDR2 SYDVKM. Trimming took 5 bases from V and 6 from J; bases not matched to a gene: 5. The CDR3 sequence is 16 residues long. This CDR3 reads CASSMGQGARNSPLHF. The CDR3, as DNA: TGTGCCAGCAGTATGGGACAGGGGGCGCGTAATTCACCCCTCCACTTT.

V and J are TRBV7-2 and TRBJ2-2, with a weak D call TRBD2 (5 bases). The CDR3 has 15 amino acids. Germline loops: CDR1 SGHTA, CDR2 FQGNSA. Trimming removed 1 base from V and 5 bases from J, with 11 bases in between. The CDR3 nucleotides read TGTGCCAGCAGCTTAGGAGGGAGATGGACCGGGGAGCTGTTTTTT. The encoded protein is CASSLGGRWTGELFF. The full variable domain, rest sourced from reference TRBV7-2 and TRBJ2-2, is GAGVSQSPSNKVTEKGKDVELRCDPISGHTALYWYRQSLGQGLEFLIYFQGNSAPDKSGLPSDRFSAERTGGSVSTLTIQRTQQEDSAVYLCASSLGGRWTGELFFGEGSRLTVL.

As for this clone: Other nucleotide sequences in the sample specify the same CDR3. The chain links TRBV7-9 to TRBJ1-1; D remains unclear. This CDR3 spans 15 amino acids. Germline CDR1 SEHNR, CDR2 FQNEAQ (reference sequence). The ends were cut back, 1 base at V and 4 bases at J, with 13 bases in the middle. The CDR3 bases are TGTGCCAGCAGCTTAGGCACGGGCGTGAGCACTGAAGCTTTCTTT. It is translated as CASSLGTGVSTEAFF.

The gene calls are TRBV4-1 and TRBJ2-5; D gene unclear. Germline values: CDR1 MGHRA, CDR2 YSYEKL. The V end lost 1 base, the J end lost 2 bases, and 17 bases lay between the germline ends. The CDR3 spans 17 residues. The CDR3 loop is CASSQAKAATGQETQYF. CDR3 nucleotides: TGCGCCAGCAGCCAAGCGAAAGCAGCGACCGGACAAGAGACCCAGTACTTC.

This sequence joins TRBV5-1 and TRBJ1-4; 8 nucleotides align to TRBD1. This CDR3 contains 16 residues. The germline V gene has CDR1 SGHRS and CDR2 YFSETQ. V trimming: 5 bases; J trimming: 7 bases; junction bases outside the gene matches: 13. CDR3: CASSLQGVSLGEKLFF. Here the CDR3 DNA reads TGCGCCAGCAGTTTACAGGGGGTCTCCCTGGGTGAAAAACTGTTTTTT.

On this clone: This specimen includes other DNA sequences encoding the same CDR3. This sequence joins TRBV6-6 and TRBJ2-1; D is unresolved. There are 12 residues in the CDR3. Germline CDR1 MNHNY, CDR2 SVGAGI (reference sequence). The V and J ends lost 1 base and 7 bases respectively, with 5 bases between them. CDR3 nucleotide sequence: TGTGCCAGCAGTTACTTGGGGAATGAGCAGTTCTTC. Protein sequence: CASSYLGNEQFF.

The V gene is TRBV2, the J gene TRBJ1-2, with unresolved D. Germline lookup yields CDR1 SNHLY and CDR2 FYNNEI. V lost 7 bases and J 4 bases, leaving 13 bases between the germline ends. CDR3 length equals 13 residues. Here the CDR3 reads CASKSLPSYGYTF. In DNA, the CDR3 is TGTGCCAGCAAATCTCTCCCGTCCTATGGCTACACCTTC.

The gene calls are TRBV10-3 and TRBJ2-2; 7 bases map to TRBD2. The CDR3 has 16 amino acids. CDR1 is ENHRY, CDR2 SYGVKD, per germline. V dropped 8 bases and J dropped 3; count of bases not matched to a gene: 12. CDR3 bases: TGTGCCATCGGTCGGATGACTAGCACTTACACCGGGGAGCTGTTTTTT. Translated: CAIGRMTSTYTGELFF.

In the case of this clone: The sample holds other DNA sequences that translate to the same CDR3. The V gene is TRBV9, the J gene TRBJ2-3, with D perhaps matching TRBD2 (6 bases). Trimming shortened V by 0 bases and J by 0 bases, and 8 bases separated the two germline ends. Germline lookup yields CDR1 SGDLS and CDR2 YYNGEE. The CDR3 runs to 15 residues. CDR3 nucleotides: TGTGCCAGCAGCGTAGTGGGGACTAGCACAGATACGCAGTATTTT. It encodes CASSVVGTSTDTQYF.

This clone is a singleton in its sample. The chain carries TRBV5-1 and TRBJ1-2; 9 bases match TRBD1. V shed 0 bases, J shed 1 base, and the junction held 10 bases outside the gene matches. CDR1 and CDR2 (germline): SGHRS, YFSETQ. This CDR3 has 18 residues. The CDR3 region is CASSLEGQGASLNYGYTF. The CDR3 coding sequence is TGCGCCAGCAGCTTGGAGGGACAGGGCGCCTCCCTTAACTATGGCTACACCTTC.

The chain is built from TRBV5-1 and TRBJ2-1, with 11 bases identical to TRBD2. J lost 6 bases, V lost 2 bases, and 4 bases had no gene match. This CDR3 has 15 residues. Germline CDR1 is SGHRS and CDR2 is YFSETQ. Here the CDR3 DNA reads TGCGCCAGCAGCTTAACTAGCGGGGGCTCCAATGAGCAGTTCTTC. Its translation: CASSLTSGGSNEQFF.

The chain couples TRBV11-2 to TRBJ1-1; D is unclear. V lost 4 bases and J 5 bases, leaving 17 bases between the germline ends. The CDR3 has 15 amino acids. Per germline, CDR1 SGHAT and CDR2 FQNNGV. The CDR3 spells CASSSEGSKGTEAFF. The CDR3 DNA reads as TGTGCCAGCAGCTCCGAGGGATCCAAGGGAACTGAAGCTTTCTTT.